The present entry profiles one T cell receptor beta chain with its context. TCRdb processed the 5' RACE reads anew with MiXCR; each CDR3 protein has one entry. In the table there are approximately 6,000 distinct CDR3 sequences, approximately 62% of which are singletons. The V and J ends lost 7 bases and 4 bases respectively, with 10 bases between them. The CDR3 has 13 amino acids. The germline gives CDR1 MGHDK, CDR2 SYGVNS. The memory fraction was CD4+CD45RO+CD25- cells. This chain links TRBV25-1 with TRBJ1-4; perhaps TRBD1 as D (5 bases). The receptor was derived from a female donor with breast cancer. The source material was memory CD4+ T cells sorted from a lymph node. Subset specified: memory CD4+ T cells, CD4+CD45RO+CD25-. The CDR3 region has the DNA TGTGCCAGCATGGACAAGGTTAATGAAAAACTGTTTTTT. Translated, it gives CASMDKVNEKLFF. Full variable domain (rest looked up from reference TRBV25-1 and TRBJ1-4): EADIYQTPRYLVIGTGKKITLECSQTMGHDKMYWYQQDPGMELHLIHYSYGVNSTEKGDLSSESTVSRIRTEHFPLTLESARPSHTSQYLCASMDKVNEKLFFGSGTQLSVL.